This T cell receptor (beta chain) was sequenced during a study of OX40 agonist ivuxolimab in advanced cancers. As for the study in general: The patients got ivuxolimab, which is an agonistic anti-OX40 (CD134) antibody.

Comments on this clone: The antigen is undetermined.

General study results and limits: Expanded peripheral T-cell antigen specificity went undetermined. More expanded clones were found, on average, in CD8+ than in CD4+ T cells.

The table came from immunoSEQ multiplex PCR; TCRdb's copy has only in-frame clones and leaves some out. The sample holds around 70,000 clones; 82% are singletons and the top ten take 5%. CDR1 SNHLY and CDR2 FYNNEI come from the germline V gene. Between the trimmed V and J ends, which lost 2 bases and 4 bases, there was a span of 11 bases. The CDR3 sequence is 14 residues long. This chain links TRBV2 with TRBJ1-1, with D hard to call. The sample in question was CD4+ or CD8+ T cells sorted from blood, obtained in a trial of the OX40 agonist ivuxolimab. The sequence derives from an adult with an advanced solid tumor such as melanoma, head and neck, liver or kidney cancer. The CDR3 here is CASSELMGFTEAFF. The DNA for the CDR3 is TGTGCCAGCAGTGAATTGATGGGGTTCACTGAAGCTTTCTTT.